This T cell receptor (beta chain) was captured in a study of spatial heterogeneity in lung cancer. Time point of the sample: sample taken at primary tumor resection. Notes on this clonotype: The antigen is undetermined. Being off target in a library aimed at alpha chains, this beta chain has a size of little meaning.

Germline CDR1 SNHLY, CDR2 FYNNEI. With 7 bases clipped from V and 3 bases from J, the junction kept 16 bases outside the gene matches. This CDR3 contains 17 residues. One entry per CDR3 protein results from TCRdb running MiXCR on the 5' RACE reads. This table holds some 110 distinct CDR3 sequences, under 30% found once. General study points: In tumors, expanded intratumoral alpha and beta TCR counts tracked mutation counts.

Sequencing used lung tumor tissue, obtained at surgery. The TCR originated in a male donor with early-stage non-small cell lung cancer. The chain carries TRBV2 and TRBJ1-2; TRBD1 aligns across 8 bases. This chain's CDR3 is CASNAGTGGRRYYGYTF. Written as DNA, the CDR3 is TGTGCCAGCAACGCGGGGACAGGCGGTCGGCGGTACTATGGCTACACCTTC.